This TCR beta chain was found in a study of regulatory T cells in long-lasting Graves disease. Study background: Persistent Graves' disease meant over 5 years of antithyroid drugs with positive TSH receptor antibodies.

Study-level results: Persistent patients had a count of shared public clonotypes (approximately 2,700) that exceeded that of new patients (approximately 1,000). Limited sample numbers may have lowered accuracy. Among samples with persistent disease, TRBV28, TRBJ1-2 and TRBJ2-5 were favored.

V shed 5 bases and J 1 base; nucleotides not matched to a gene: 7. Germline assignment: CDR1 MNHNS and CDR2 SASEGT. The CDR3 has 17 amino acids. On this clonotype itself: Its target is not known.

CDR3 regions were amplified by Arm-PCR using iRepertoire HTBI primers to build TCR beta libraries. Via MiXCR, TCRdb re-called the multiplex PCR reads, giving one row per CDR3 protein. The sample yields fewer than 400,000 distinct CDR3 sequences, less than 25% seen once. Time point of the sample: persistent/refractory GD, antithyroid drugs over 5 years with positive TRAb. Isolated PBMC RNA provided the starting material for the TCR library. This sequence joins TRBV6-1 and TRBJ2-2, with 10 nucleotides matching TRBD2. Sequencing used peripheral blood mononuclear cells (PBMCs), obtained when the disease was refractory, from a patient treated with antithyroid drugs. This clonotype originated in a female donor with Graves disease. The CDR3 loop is CASSPGLARVNTGELFF. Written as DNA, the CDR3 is TGTGCCAGCAGTCCGGGACTAGCGAGAGTGAACACCGGGGAGCTGTTTTTT.